The 31 T cell receptor beta chains in this list originate from one sample, sequenced in a study of T cells in localized non-small cell lung cancer. Using immunoSEQ multiplex PCR, the repertoire was profiled, and TCRdb retains in-frame clones only, with some absent. The table lists 50,000 to 75,000 clones, just over 90% of them singletons. Sequencing used peripheral blood, obtained before any cancer treatment. The origin of the receptors is a man between 40 and 70 years old with stage I lung adenocarcinoma.

The V gene is TRBV7-3, the J gene TRBJ2-2, with D perhaps being TRBD1 or TRBD2 (5 bases each). The CDR3 length is 14 residues. Germline assignment: CDR1 SGHTA and CDR2 FQGTGA. V was trimmed by 3 bases and J by 4 bases, leaving 9 bases between them. Here the CDR3 reads CASSLMGTTGELFF. CDR3 in DNA: TGTGCCAGCAGCTTGATGGGGACCACCGGGGAGCTGTTTTTT.

CDR3 DNA: TGTGCCAGCCGCCCCGCGGGAAACTCCTACGAGCAGTACTTC. It encodes CASRPAGNSYEQYF. This chain joins TRBV7-8 and TRBJ2-7, with D possibly being TRBD2 (6 bases). The CDR3 has 14 amino acids. Trimming removed 8 bases at V and 0 bases at J, with 14 bases between. From germline, CDR1 is SGHVS and CDR2 FQNEAQ. Full variable domain (remainder filled in from reference TRBV7-8 and TRBJ2-7): GAGVSQSPRYKVAKRGQDVALRCDPISGHVSLFWYQQALGQGPEFLTYFQNEAQLDKSGLPSDRFFAERPEGSVSTLKIQRTQQEDSAVYLCASRPAGNSYEQYFGPGTRLTVT.

The chain has TRBV2 and TRBJ1-5, with D possibly matching TRBD1 (5 bases). V was cut by 7 bases and J by 2 bases, with 12 bases left in between. Germline CDR1 and CDR2: SNHLY and FYNNEI. The CDR3 is made up of 14 amino acids. The CDR3 region is CASNQAGGNQPQHF. The CDR3 DNA follows: TGTGCCAGCAACCAGGCGGGGGGCAATCAGCCCCAGCATTTT.

The chain carries TRBV9 and TRBJ2-7, with D perhaps TRBD1 (8 bases). The germline CDR1 and CDR2 sequences are SGDLS and YYNGEE. V lost 0 bases to trimming and J lost 3 bases, with 13 bases between them. The CDR3 has 15 amino acids. The CDR3 sequence is CASSVGTGRDYEQYF. Here the CDR3 DNA reads TGTGCCAGCAGCGTAGGGACAGGGAGGGACTACGAGCAGTACTTC. Variable domain in full (rest from reference TRBV9 and TRBJ2-7): DSGVTQTPKHLITATGQRVTLRCSPRSGDLSVYWYQQSLDQGLQFLIQYYNGEERAKGNILERFSAQQFPDLHSELNLSSLELGDSALYFCASSVGTGRDYEQYFGPGTRLTVT.

The rearrangement uses TRBV6-1 and TRBJ1-1; no definite D call. The CDR3 sequence is 15 residues long. Germline-derived CDR1 and CDR2 are MNHNS and SASEGT. V lost 5 bases, J lost 0 bases, and 13 bases lay in between. CDR3 region: CASSPLGLMNTEAFF. CDR3 nucleotide sequence: TGTGCCAGCAGTCCCCTGGGTCTCATGAACACTGAAGCTTTCTTT.

The chain uses TRBV18 and TRBJ1-1; no firm D call. The V and J ends lost 4 bases and 6 bases respectively, with 15 bases between them. The CDR3 spans 14 residues. Germline CDR1 and CDR2: KGHSH and LQKENI. In DNA, the CDR3 is TGTGCCAGCTCACTTACAGACTCGGGCCCTGAAGCTTTCTTT. Its translation is CASSLTDSGPEAFF.

The chain links TRBV28 to TRBJ1-4; unclear D gene. CDR3 length equals 14 residues. From germline, CDR1 is MDHEN and CDR2 SYDVKM. V dropped 2 bases and J dropped 6 bases, with 10 bases sitting between them. The chain's CDR3 is CASSLEAGDEKLFF. In nucleotides, the CDR3 is TGTGCCAGCAGTTTAGAGGCAGGAGATGAAAAACTGTTTTTT.

The chain links TRBV11-1 to TRBJ2-3; 13 bases agree with TRBD2. Unmatched junction bases numbered 7, after V lost 5 bases and J lost 2 bases. CDR1 and CDR2 (germline): SGHAT, FQDESV (reference sequence). CDR3 length: 17 amino acids. The CDR3 reads CASSPGLAGFNTDTQYF. CDR3 DNA: TGTGCCAGCAGCCCGGGACTAGCGGGATTTAACACAGATACGCAGTATTTT.

The chain couples TRBV7-6 to TRBJ1-5, with TRBD1 identical over 9 bases. In germline, CDR1 is SGHVS, CDR2 FNYEAQ. CDR3 length: 19 amino acids. The junction had 15 bases not matched to a gene; V was cut back by 3 bases and J by 3 bases. The CDR3 protein is CASSLYRGREWGNNQPQHF. The DNA for the CDR3 is TGTGCCAGCAGCTTGTACAGGGGGCGCGAATGGGGGAACAATCAGCCCCAGCATTTT.

This clone was detected only once. This chain uses TRBV15 with TRBJ2-7, with 15 bases that match TRBD2. CDR1 is LNHNV, CDR2 YYDKDF, per germline (reference sequence). Losses at the gene ends were 1 base for V and 5 bases for J; bases not matched to a gene: 3. The CDR3 has 16 amino acids. The CDR3, as DNA: TGTGCCACCAGCAGAGCGGGACTAGCGGGAGGAGACGAGCAGTACTTC. Translation: CATSRAGLAGGDEQYF.

This clone came up once. The gene calls are TRBV4-2 and TRBJ2-7; weak D call: TRBD1 (7 bases). CDR3 size: 16 residues. Trimming stripped 0 bases from V and 3 bases from J, with 15 bases between. The germline V gene encodes CDR1 LGHNA and CDR2 YNFKEQ. DNA of the CDR3: TGTGCCAGCAGCCAAGATGGGGCAGGGGGACTCTACGAGCAGTACTTC. Amino acid sequence: CASSQDGAGGLYEQYF.

The chain employs TRBV4-3 and TRBJ2-7; unclear D gene. Germline V lookup: CDR1 LGHNA, CDR2 YSLEER. V lost 0 bases and J lost 4, with 13 bases in between. This CDR3 is built from 15 residues. In DNA form, the CDR3 reads TGCGCCAGCAGCCAAGAAGTGGCGAGAGGATACGAGCAGTACTTC. This translates into CASSQEVARGYEQYF.

The chain has TRBV27 and TRBJ1-2; TRBD1 matches 7 bases. Germline V CDR1 and CDR2: MNHEY, SMNVEV (reference sequence). This CDR3 is 14 amino acids long. The J segment lost 7 bases and the V segment lost 6 bases, leaving 11 bases of the junction unmatched. Here the CDR3 reads CASSRRQGLSGYTF. In nucleotides, the CDR3 is TGTGCCAGCAGCCGTAGACAGGGCCTATCTGGCTACACCTTC.

The gene calls are TRBV9 and TRBJ1-1; tentatively, D is TRBD1 (6 bases). This CDR3 has 15 residues. The germline V gene has CDR1 SGDLS and CDR2 YYNGEE. The V end was cut by 3 bases, the J end by 0 bases, with 12 bases between. CDR3 residues: CASSAGDTMNTEAFF. The CDR3 DNA reads TGTGCCAGCAGCGCGGGGGACACCATGAACACTGAAGCTTTCTTT.

This chain links TRBV7-9 with TRBJ1-2; perhaps TRBD1 as D (6 bases). This CDR3 spans 13 amino acids. The ends were cut back, 3 bases at V and 7 bases at J, with 12 bases in the middle. Germline V CDR1 and CDR2: SEHNR, FQNEAQ (reference sequence). The CDR3: CASSFGRGSGYTF. The CDR3 DNA reads as TGTGCCAGCAGCTTCGGCAGGGGATCTGGCTACACCTTC.

This clone appeared a few times. The identical CDR3 is also encoded by other nucleotide sequences in the sample. V and J are TRBV7-3 and TRBJ2-1, with D possibly called TRBD1 or TRBD2 (6 bases each). The CDR3 is made up of 14 amino acids. Germline CDR1 and CDR2: SGHTA and FQGTGA. V lost 5 bases and J 7 bases, leaving 15 bases between the germline ends. CDR3 region: CASSPGGLGNEQFF. The CDR3, as DNA: TGTGCCAGCAGCCCCGGGGGCCTAGGTAATGAGCAGTTCTTC.

This sequence joins TRBV4-3 and TRBJ1-2, with 8 bases identical to TRBD1. This CDR3 comprises 14 residues. The germline V gene has CDR1 LGHNA and CDR2 YSLEER. Trimming at V came to 4 bases and at J to 8 bases, leaving 9 bases not matched to a gene. The CDR3 loop reads CASSPQGAWEGYTF. DNA of the CDR3: TGCGCCAGCAGCCCTCAGGGGGCCTGGGAAGGCTACACCTTC.

This CDR3 reads CASSVPGSTSTEAFF. DNA for the CDR3: TGTGCCAGCAGCGTACCCGGGTCGACTTCCACTGAAGCTTTCTTT. This sequence joins TRBV9 and TRBJ1-1; D unclear. The V gene's germline CDR1 is SGDLS and CDR2 YYNGEE. Deletions cut 1 base from V and 4 bases from J, with 14 bases between. The CDR3 spans 15 residues. The full variable domain, with the rest looked up from reference TRBV9 and TRBJ1-1, is DSGVTQTPKHLITATGQRVTLRCSPRSGDLSVYWYQQSLDQGLQFLIQYYNGEERAKGNILERFSAQQFPDLHSELNLSSLELGDSALYFCASSVPGSTSTEAFFGQGTRLTVV.

The DNA of the CDR3 is TGTGCCAGCACCGGAACTAGCGGGAGTGGTGGTGAGCAGTTCTTC. Residues: CASTGTSGSGGEQFF. V usage is TRBV7-9 and J usage is TRBJ2-1; 11 bases fit TRBD2. V shed 7 bases, J shed 9 bases, and the junction held 11 bases outside the gene matches. The germline V gene has CDR1 SEHNR and CDR2 FQNEAQ (reference sequence). The CDR3 length is 15 residues.

J is TRBJ2-7 and V is TRBV11-3; 12 nucleotides line up with TRBD2. With 3 bases clipped from V and 6 bases from J, the junction kept 6 bases outside the gene matches. The CDR3 is 15 amino acids. CDR1 is SGHNT, CDR2 YENEEA, per germline. The CDR3 sequence: CASSFSSGRGGEQYF. The DNA of the CDR3 is TGTGCCAGCAGCTTCTCTAGCGGGAGGGGGGGCGAGCAGTACTTC. Filled out from reference TRBV11-3 and TRBJ2-7, the complete variable domain reads EAGVVQSPRYKIIEKKQPVAFWCNPISGHNTLYWYLQNLGQGPELLIRYENEEAVDDSQLPKDRFSAERLKGVDSTLKIQPAELGDSAVYLCASSFSSGRGGEQYFGPGTRLTVT.

The chain joins TRBV28 to TRBJ1-1, with D unclear. Looked up from germline, CDR1 is MDHEN and CDR2 is SYDVKM. V was shortened by 3 bases and J by 4 bases, with 12 bases between the two germline ends. The CDR3 spans 14 residues. This CDR3 reads CASSLSRAPTEAFF. The CDR3 DNA reads as TGTGCCAGCAGTTTGTCGAGGGCGCCCACTGAAGCTTTCTTT. Full variable domain (rest looked up from reference TRBV28 and TRBJ1-1): DVKVTQSSRYLVKRTGEKVFLECVQDMDHENMFWYRQDPGLGLRLIYFSYDVKMKEKGDIPEGYSVSREKKERFSLILESASTNQTSMYLCASSLSRAPTEAFFGQGTRLTVV.

This clone has only one observation. The CDR3 here is CASSLDSSYGYTF. Written as DNA, the CDR3 is TGTGCCAGCAGCCTCGACAGCTCCTATGGCTACACCTTC. The rearrangement joins TRBV2 to TRBJ1-2; TRBD1 might be the D (5 bases). Trimming left V 6 bases short and J 4 bases short, with 12 bases between. Germline values: CDR1 SNHLY, CDR2 FYNNEI. The CDR3 covers 13 residues.

The rearrangement joins TRBV30 to TRBJ2-1; no clear D. The germline CDR1 and CDR2 sequences are GTSNPN and SVGIG (reference sequence). V was shortened by 0 bases and J by 8 bases, with 11 bases between the two germline ends. The CDR3 loop spans 13 amino acids. This CDR3 reads CAWSVLGLDEQFF. In nucleotides, the CDR3 is TGTGCCTGGAGTGTTCTGGGGTTGGATGAGCAGTTCTTC.

This rearrangement joins TRBV7-6 to TRBJ1-1; D is ambiguous. Trimming cost V 1 base and J 7 bases, with 10 bases left between them. Germline values: CDR1 SGHVS, CDR2 FNYEAQ. This CDR3 spans 13 amino acids. This CDR3 is CASSLGQSGEAFF. The CDR3, as DNA: TGTGCCAGCAGCTTAGGTCAGTCGGGTGAAGCTTTCTTT.

V gene TRBV6-4 combines with J gene TRBJ2-1; 7 bases map to TRBD2. From germline, CDR1 is MRHNA and CDR2 SNTAGT. V shed 0 bases, J shed 0 bases, and the junction held 5 bases outside the gene matches. This CDR3 spans 17 amino acids. CDR3: CASSDSASGYSYNEQFF. The CDR3 nucleotides read TGTGCCAGCAGTGACTCCGCTAGCGGATACTCCTACAATGAGCAGTTCTTC.

This clone was seen a single time. This chain connects TRBV9 to TRBJ2-7; 11 positions agree with TRBD1. In germline, CDR1 is SGDLS, CDR2 YYNGEE. The CDR3 is made up of 16 amino acids. The V segment lost 0 bases and the J segment 0 bases; nucleotides outside the gene matches: 2. The CDR3 reads CASSVGTGGTSYEQYF. The CDR3 DNA reads TGTGCCAGCAGCGTAGGGACAGGGGGCACCTCCTACGAGCAGTACTTC.

This chain links TRBV2 with TRBJ2-7, with 9 nucleotides matching TRBD1. V lost 6 bases, J lost 4 bases, and 13 bases stayed unmatched. Per the germline V gene, CDR1 is SNHLY and CDR2 is FYNNEI. The CDR3 extends over 16 amino acids. The CDR3 nucleotides are TGTGCCAGCAGGCGCCCCCGGGACAGGGTCACTTACGAGCAGTACTTC. Translating gives CASRRPRDRVTYEQYF. The complete variable domain, with remaining parts taken from reference TRBV2 and TRBJ2-7, reads EPEVTQTPSHQVTQMGQEVILRCVPISNHLYFYWYRQILGQKVEFLVSFYNNEISEKSEIFDDQFSVERPDGSNFTLKIRSTKLEDSAMYFCASRRPRDRVTYEQYFGPGTRLTVT.

The J gene is TRBJ1-1, the V gene TRBV11-2, with D unclear. CDR3 length equals 14 residues. Trimming took 3 bases from V and 2 from J, leaving 10 bases between them. The V gene's germline CDR1 is SGHAT and CDR2 FQNNGV. CDR3 DNA sequence: TGTGCCAGCAGCTTGGCCAGCGGTAACACTGAAGCTTTCTTT. Translating it yields CASSLASGNTEAFF.

DNA of the CDR3: TGTGCCAGCAGCTTACTAGGACTAGCGGGAGGAGTAGATACGCAGTATTTT. It translates to CASSLLGLAGGVDTQYF. The rearrangement joins TRBV7-2 to TRBJ2-3; 14 nucleotides agree with TRBD2. V was pared by 2 bases and J by 5 bases, with 6 bases of the junction left unmatched. The CDR3 is 17 amino acids. Looked up from germline, CDR1 is SGHTA and CDR2 is FQGNSA.

V usage is TRBV6-6 and J usage is TRBJ1-1; TRBD1 matches 7 bases. With V trimmed by 4 bases and J by 1 base, 3 bases remained unmatched. The CDR3 extends over 14 amino acids. Germline V gene sequence: CDR1 MNHNY, CDR2 SVGAGI (reference sequence). The CDR3 spells CASSSTGRNTEAFF. CDR3 DNA: TGTGCCAGCAGTTCGACAGGGCGGAACACTGAAGCTTTCTTT.

The chain links TRBV28 to TRBJ1-4; TRBD1 matches 8 bases. CDR3 length: 14 residues. Germline loops: CDR1 MDHEN, CDR2 SYDVKM. The V segment lost 2 bases and the J segment 10 bases; nucleotides outside the gene matches: 6. The chain's CDR3 is CASSLPDRGGKLFF. CDR3 DNA sequence: TGTGCCAGCAGTTTACCTGACAGGGGCGGAAAACTGTTTTTT.